One sample yielded the 22 T cell receptor beta chains listed below, sequenced in a study of cytomegalovirus exposure and HLA in healthy donors. Use of 60 Vbeta and 13 Jbeta primers characterized the PCR. Assay used: immunoSEQ multiplex PCR; TCRdb lists only in-frame clones, some missing. This table holds tens of thousands of clones. The specimen sequenced was PBMCs. These receptor sequences come from a middle-aged man in good health and CMV-seropositive.

On this clone: One junction end disagrees with the germline gene, perhaps due to a read error. V usage is TRBV7-6 and J usage is TRBJ2-7, with 10 bases that match TRBD2. Per germline, CDR1 SGHVS and CDR2 FNYEAQ. The CDR3 runs 15 residues. In nucleotides, the CDR3 is TGTGCCAGCAGCCTAGCGACTAGCGGGTTTTACGAGCAGTACTTC. This translates into CASSLATSGFYEQYF. Together with reference TRBV7-6 and TRBJ2-7, the CDR3 gives the full variable domain: GAGVSQSPRYKVTKRGQDVALRCDPISGHVSLYWYRQALGQGPEFLTYFNYEAQQDKSGLPNDRFSAERPEGSISTLTIQRTEQRDSAMYRCASSLATSGFYEQYFGPGTRLTVT.

The gene calls are TRBV7-6 and TRBJ2-3; D gene unclear. The CDR3 has 13 amino acids. In germline, CDR1 is SGHVS, CDR2 FNYEAQ. The V end was cut by 5 bases, the J end by 2 bases, with 8 bases between. This CDR3 is CASSATTTDTQYF. The CDR3 nucleotides are TGTGCCAGCAGCGCTACTACCACAGATACGCAGTATTTT.

The V call is TRBV6-5, the J call TRBJ2-2; 9 bases map to TRBD1. The CDR3 is made up of 14 amino acids. J gave up 7 bases and V 6 bases, and 6 bases lay outside the gene matches. Germline CDR1 reads MNHEY; CDR2 reads SVGAGI. The CDR3 region has the DNA TGTGCCAGCAGACCTACAGGGGGCGGCGGGGAGCTGTTTTTT. Protein: CASRPTGGGGELFF.

The chain has TRBV12-5 and TRBJ2-1, with D perhaps TRBD2 (5 bases). CDR1 is LGHNT, CDR2 FRNRAP, per germline. The length of the CDR3 is 14 residues. Trimming removed 10 bases at V and 6 bases at J, with 19 bases between. CDR3 nucleotide sequence: TGTGCTAATCGTCCAGGAGGTAGCGTCAATGAGCAGTTCTTC. Protein: CANRPGGSVNEQFF.

This chain links TRBV10-1 with TRBJ1-1, with 7 bases aligning to TRBD1. V shed 7 bases, J shed 7 bases, and the junction held 6 bases outside the gene matches. CDR1 and CDR2 (germline): WNHNN, SYGVQD (reference sequence). The CDR3 contains 12 residues. The CDR3 loop is CASKTGTVEAFF. In DNA, the CDR3 is TGCGCCAGCAAAACCGGGACAGTTGAAGCTTTCTTT.

This rearrangement joins TRBV15 to TRBJ2-7, with TRBD1 matching 7 bases. The length of the CDR3 is 14 residues. Germline CDR1 is LNHNV and CDR2 is YYDKDF (reference sequence). V shed 5 bases, J shed 7 bases, and the junction held 11 bases outside the gene matches. CDR3 nucleotides: TGTGCCACCAGCGAGTGGGACAGCCCCCAGGAGCAGTACTTC. It is translated as CATSEWDSPQEQYF.

V gene TRBV5-1 combines with J gene TRBJ2-5; TRBD2 aligns across 10 bases. This CDR3 region has 14 residues. The junction had 6 bases not matched to a gene; V was cut back by 4 bases and J by 6 bases. The germline V gene has CDR1 SGHRS and CDR2 YFSETQ. CDR3 nucleotide sequence: TGCGCCAGCAGCCTGGGGACTAGCGAAAAGACCCAGTACTTC. The encoded protein is CASSLGTSEKTQYF.

The rearrangement joins TRBV5-4 to TRBJ1-6, with 8 bases identical to TRBD1. Germline CDR1 and CDR2: SGHNT and YYREEE (reference sequence). The V gene end was trimmed by 3 bases and the J gene end by 8 bases; junction bases not matched to a gene: 4. This CDR3 contains 14 residues. The DNA of the CDR3 is TGTGCCAGCAGCTCACCGACAGGGGATTCACCCCTCCACTTT. It translates to CASSSPTGDSPLHF.

This chain uses TRBV6-1 with TRBJ1-1; TRBD1 matches at 7 bases. J gave up 10 bases and V 11 bases, and 16 bases lay outside the gene matches. Germline-derived CDR1 and CDR2 are MNHNS and SASEGT. The CDR3 runs to 13 residues. The CDR3 coding sequence is TGTGCCTCGGACAGGTTAAGGGTAGAAGGAGCTTTCTTT. It specifies CASDRLRVEGAFF.

The chain is built from TRBV30 and TRBJ1-3; 7 bases fit TRBD1. Germline lookup yields CDR1 GTSNPN and CDR2 SVGIG (reference sequence). J was trimmed by 4 bases and V by 4 bases; bases with no gene match: 10. This CDR3 has 15 residues. The DNA for the CDR3 is TGTGCCTGGAAAGGGGGCGGGACGCGAGGAAACACCATATATTTT. It encodes CAWKGGGTRGNTIYF.

The chain employs TRBV7-8 and TRBJ1-2; 9 bases are shared with TRBD1. Germline assignment: CDR1 SGHVS and CDR2 FQNEAQ. The CDR3 loop spans 13 amino acids. After removal of 5 bases from V and 6 bases from J, the junction contained 4 bases not matched to a gene. CDR3 nucleotide sequence: TGTGCCAGCAGCCCGGGGACAGGGCATGGCTACACCTTC. Protein: CASSPGTGHGYTF.

The V call is TRBV29-1, the J call TRBJ1-2, with unresolved D. The V gene lost 6 bases and the J gene lost 8 bases, with 22 bases spanning the gap. This CDR3 has 14 residues. The V gene's germline CDR1 is SQVTM and CDR2 ANQGSEA. The DNA of the CDR3 is TGCAGCGTCCCGGTACCCGGCACCCCGGGGGGCTACACCTTC. It specifies CSVPVPGTPGGYTF.

This rearrangement joins TRBV19 to TRBJ2-7; tentatively, D is TRBD2 (6 bases). V was trimmed by 5 bases and J by 4 bases, leaving 9 bases between them. CDR1 is LNHDA, CDR2 SQIVND, per germline (reference sequence). The CDR3 consists of 12 residues. This CDR3 reads CASSQSGYEQYF. CDR3 in DNA: TGTGCCAGTAGTCAAAGCGGGTACGAGCAGTACTTC.

This chain links TRBV7-9 with TRBJ2-7; 8 nucleotides align to TRBD2. V was pared by 1 base and J by 5 bases, with 7 bases of the junction left unmatched. CDR1 and CDR2 (germline): SEHNR, FQNEAQ (reference sequence). This CDR3 has 15 residues. The chain's CDR3 is CASSLVTSGTHEQYF. CDR3 DNA sequence: TGTGCCAGCAGCTTAGTAACTAGCGGCACCCACGAGCAGTACTTC.

The chain joins TRBV6-5 to TRBJ2-7, with 8 bases matching TRBD1. With 6 bases clipped from V and 4 bases from J, the junction kept 8 bases outside the gene matches. The CDR3 runs 14 residues. The germline V gene has CDR1 MNHEY and CDR2 SVGAGI. The CDR3 sequence is CASRRGQGGYEQYF. The CDR3 DNA reads TGTGCCAGCAGACGCGGACAGGGTGGGTACGAGCAGTACTTC.

The chain links TRBV30 to TRBJ2-7, with TRBD2 matching over 7 bases. The germline V gene encodes CDR1 GTSNPN and CDR2 SVGIG (reference sequence). The CDR3 spans 14 residues. Trimming at V came to 5 bases and at J to 4 bases, leaving 11 bases not matched to a gene. CDR3 protein: CAWERDGSGYEQYF. CDR3 DNA: TGTGCCTGGGAGCGGGACGGGTCGGGTTACGAGCAGTACTTC.

The DNA of the CDR3 is TGTGCCTGGAGCGCGGGGGGACGCAATCAGCCCCAGCATTTT. Protein product: CAWSAGGRNQPQHF. This chain joins TRBV30 and TRBJ1-5, with D perhaps matching TRBD1 (5 bases). Germline CDR1 GTSNPN, CDR2 SVGIG (reference sequence). V gave up 3 bases and J gave up 2 bases, with 11 bases separating them. The length of the CDR3 is 14 residues.

This chain connects TRBV10-2 to TRBJ2-5; TRBD1 might be the D (6 bases). V lost 0 bases and J 5 bases, leaving 19 bases between the germline ends. This CDR3 has 17 amino acids. CDR1 WSHSY and CDR2 SAAADI come from the germline V gene. The CDR3: CASSESNRRGLGETQYF. CDR3 nucleotides: TGCGCCAGCAGTGAGTCGAACCGTAGGGGGTTAGGGGAGACCCAGTACTTC.

The chain carries TRBV18 and TRBJ2-3, with 11 positions matching TRBD2. The junction had 8 bases not matched to a gene; V was cut back by 0 bases and J by 6 bases. The length of the CDR3 is 17 residues. The V gene's germline CDR1 is KGHSH and CDR2 LQKENI. The CDR3 sequence is CASSPPLRLAGSDTQYF. As DNA, the CDR3 is TGTGCCAGCTCACCACCGTTAAGACTAGCGGGATCTGATACGCAGTATTTT.

V and J are TRBV5-1 and TRBJ2-7, with 9 bases matching TRBD1. The CDR3 is made up of 18 amino acids. CDR1 is SGHRS, CDR2 YFSETQ, per germline. Losses at the gene ends were 0 bases for V and 4 bases for J; bases not matched to a gene: 14. In DNA form, the CDR3 reads TGCGCCAGCAGCTTGGCGGGACAGGGATTTGACAGCATATACGAGCAGTACTTC. Its protein is CASSLAGQGFDSIYEQYF.

This chain links TRBV7-8 with TRBJ1-2; 9 bases align to TRBD1. The CDR3 runs 13 residues. Unmatched junction bases numbered 6, after V lost 5 bases and J lost 8 bases. CDR1 is SGHVS and CDR2 is FQNEAQ in the germline V gene. CDR3 sequence: CASSRTGVEGYTF. The CDR3 region has the DNA TGTGCCAGCAGCCGGACAGGGGTGGAGGGCTACACCTTC.

The V call is TRBV5-1, the J call TRBJ1-1; perhaps TRBD1 as D (5 bases). Germline V gene data show CDR1 as SGHRS and CDR2 as YFSETQ. Trimming took 5 bases from V and 1 from J, leaving 9 bases between them. This CDR3 contains 13 residues. DNA of the CDR3: TGCGCCAGCAGTTCGACAGCGAACACTGAAGCTTTCTTT. Protein product: CASSSTANTEAFF.